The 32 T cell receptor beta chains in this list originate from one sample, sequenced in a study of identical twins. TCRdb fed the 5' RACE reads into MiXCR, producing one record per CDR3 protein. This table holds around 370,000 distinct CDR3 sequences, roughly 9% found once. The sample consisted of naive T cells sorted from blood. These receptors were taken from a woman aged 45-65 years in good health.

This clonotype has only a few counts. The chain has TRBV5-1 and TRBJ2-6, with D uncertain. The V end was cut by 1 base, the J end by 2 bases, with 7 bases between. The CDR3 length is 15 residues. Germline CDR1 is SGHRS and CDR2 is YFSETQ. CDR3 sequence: CASSLLTTGANVLTF. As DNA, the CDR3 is TGCGCCAGCAGCTTGCTTACCACTGGGGCCAACGTCCTGACTTTC.

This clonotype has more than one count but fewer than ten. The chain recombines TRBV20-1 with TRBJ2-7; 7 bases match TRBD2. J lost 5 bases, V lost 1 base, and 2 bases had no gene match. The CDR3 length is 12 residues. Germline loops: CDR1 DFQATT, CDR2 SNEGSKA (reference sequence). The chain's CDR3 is CSARASGNEQYF. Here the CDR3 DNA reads TGCAGTGCTAGAGCTAGCGGTAACGAGCAGTACTTC.

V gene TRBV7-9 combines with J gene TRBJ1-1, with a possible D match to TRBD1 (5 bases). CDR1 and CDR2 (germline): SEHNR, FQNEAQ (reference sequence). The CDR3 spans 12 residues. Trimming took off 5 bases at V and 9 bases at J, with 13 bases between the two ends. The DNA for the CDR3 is TGTGCCAGCAGCCCGGCGGGGGGGAAAGCTTTCTTT. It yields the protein CASSPAGGKAFF.

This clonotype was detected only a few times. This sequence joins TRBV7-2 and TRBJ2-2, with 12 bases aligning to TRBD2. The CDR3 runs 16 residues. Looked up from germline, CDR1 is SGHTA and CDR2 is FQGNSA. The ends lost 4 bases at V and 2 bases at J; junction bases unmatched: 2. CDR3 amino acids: CASSWTSGINTGELFF. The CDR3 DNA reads TGTGCCAGCAGCTGGACTAGCGGGATTAACACCGGGGAGCTGTTTTTT.

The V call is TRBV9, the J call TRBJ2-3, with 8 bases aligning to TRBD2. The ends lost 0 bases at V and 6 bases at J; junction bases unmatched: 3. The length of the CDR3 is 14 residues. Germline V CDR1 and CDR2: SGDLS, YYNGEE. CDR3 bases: TGTGCCAGCAGCGTAGAAGCGGGAGCCGATACGCAGTATTTT. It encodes CASSVEAGADTQYF.

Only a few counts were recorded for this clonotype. CDR3 nucleotides: TGTGCCAGCAGCCGGGAAGGAGGCCCCATCTACAATGAGCAGTTCTTC. It codes for CASSREGGPIYNEQFF. This sequence joins TRBV14 and TRBJ2-1; weak D call: TRBD2 (5 bases). The CDR3 length is 16 residues. V dropped 4 bases and J dropped 3 bases, with 16 bases sitting between them. Per the germline V gene, CDR1 is SGHDN and CDR2 is FVKESK.

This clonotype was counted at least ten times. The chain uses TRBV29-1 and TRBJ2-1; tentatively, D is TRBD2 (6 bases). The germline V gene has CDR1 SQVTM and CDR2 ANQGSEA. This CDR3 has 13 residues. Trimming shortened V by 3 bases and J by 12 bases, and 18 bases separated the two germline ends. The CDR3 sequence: CSVDGPGTSGQFF. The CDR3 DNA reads TGCAGCGTTGATGGCCCCGGGACTTCGGGGCAGTTCTTC.

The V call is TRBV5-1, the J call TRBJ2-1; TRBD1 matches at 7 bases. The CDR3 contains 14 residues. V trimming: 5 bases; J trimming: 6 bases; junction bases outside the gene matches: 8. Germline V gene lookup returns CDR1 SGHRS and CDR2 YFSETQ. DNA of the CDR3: TGCGCCAGCAGGAGGGACAGACTACCCAATGAGCAGTTCTTC. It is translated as CASRRDRLPNEQFF. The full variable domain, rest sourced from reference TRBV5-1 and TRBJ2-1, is KAGVTQTPRYLIKTRGQQVTLSCSPISGHRSVSWYQQTPGQGLQFLFEYFSETQRNKGNFPGRFSGRQFSNSRSEMNVSTLELGDSALYLCASRRDRLPNEQFFGPGTRLTVL.

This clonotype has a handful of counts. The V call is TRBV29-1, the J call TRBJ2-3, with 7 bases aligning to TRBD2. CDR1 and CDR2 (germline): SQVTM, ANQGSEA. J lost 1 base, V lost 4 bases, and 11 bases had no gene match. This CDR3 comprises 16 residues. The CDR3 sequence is CSVGGGSLGGTDTQYF. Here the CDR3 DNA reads TGCAGCGTTGGGGGCGGGAGCCTCGGGGGCACAGATACGCAGTATTTT.

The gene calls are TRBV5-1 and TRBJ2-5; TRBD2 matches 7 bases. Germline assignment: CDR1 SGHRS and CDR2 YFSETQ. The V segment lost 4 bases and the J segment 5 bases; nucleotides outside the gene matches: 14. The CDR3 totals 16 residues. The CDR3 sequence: CASSPNRDYPGETQYF. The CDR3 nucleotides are TGCGCCAGCAGCCCGAATCGGGACTACCCGGGGGAGACCCAGTACTTC.

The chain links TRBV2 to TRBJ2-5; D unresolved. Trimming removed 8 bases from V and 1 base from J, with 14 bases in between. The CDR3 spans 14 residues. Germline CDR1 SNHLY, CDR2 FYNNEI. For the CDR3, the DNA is TGTGCCAGCCAGGATCTTACAGTCCAAGAGACCCAGTACTTC. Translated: CASQDLTVQETQYF.

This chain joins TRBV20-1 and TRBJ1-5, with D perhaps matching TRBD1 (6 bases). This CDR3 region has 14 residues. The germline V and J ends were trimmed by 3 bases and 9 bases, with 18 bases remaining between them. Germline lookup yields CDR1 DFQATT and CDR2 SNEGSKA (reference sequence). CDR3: CSAREGGVSRPQHF. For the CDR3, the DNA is TGCAGTGCTAGGGAGGGGGGGGTGAGTCGGCCCCAGCATTTT.

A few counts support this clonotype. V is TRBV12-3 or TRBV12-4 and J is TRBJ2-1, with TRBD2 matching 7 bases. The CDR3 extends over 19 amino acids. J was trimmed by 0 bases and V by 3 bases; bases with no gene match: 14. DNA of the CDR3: TGTGCCAGCAGTTTCTTCGTTGTAGGTAGCGGGCACTCCTACAATGAGCAGTTCTTC. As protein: CASSFFVVGSGHSYNEQFF.

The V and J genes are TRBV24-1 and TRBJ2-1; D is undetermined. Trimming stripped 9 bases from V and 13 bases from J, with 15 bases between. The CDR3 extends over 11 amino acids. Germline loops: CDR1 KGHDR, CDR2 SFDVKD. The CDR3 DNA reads TGTGCCACCCGGTTGGATGAGGACCAGTTCTTC. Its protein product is CATRLDEDQFF.

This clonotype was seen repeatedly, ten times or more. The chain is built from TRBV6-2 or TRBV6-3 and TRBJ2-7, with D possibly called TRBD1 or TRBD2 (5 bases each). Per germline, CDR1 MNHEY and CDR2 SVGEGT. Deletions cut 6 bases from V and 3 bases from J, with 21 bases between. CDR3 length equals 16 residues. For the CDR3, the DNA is TGTGCCAGCAGGACTGAAAGACAGTCCGAGGGCTACGAGCAGTACTTC. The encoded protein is CASRTERQSEGYEQYF.

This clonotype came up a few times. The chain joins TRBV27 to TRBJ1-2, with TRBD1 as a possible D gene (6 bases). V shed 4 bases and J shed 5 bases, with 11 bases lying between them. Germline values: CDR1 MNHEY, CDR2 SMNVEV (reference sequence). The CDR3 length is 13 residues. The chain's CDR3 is CASSSTGWYGYTF. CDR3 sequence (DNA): TGTGCCAGCAGTTCCACAGGGTGGTATGGCTACACCTTC.

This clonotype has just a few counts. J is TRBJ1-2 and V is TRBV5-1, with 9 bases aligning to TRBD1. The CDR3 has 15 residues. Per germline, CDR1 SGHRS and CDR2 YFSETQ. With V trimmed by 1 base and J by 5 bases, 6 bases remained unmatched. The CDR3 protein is CASSLSDRGGYGYTF. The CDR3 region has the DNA TGCGCCAGCAGCTTGTCGGACAGGGGAGGATATGGCTACACCTTC.

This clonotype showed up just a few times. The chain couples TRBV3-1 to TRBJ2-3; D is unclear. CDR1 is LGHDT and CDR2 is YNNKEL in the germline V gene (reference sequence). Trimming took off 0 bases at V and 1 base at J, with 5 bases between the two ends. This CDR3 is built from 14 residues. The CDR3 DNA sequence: TGTGCCAGCAGCCAAGAGTCCGGCACAGATACGCAGTATTTT. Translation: CASSQESGTDTQYF.

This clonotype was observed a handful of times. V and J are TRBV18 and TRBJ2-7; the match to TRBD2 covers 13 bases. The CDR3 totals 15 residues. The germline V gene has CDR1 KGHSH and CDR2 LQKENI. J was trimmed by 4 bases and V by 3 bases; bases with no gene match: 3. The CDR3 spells CASSPGLAGLYEQYV. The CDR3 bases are TGTGCCAGCTCACCGGGACTAGCGGGACTTTACGAGCAGTACGTC.

The CDR3 sequence: CASSPQGSGQMNNEQFF. The CDR3 region has the DNA TGTGCCAGCAGCCCCCAGGGTAGCGGTCAAATGAACAATGAGCAGTTCTTC. The gene calls are TRBV7-3 and TRBJ2-1; a possible D gene is TRBD2 (6 bases). The CDR3 contains 17 residues. The germline CDR1 and CDR2 sequences are SGHTA and FQGTGA. V lost 5 bases, J lost 5 bases, and 22 bases lay in between.

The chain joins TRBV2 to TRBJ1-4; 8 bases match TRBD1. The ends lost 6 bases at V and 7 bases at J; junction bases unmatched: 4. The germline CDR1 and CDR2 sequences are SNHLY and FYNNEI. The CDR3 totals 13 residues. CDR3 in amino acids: CASRSDRVEKLFF. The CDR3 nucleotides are TGTGCCAGCAGGTCGGACAGGGTTGAAAAACTGTTTTTT.

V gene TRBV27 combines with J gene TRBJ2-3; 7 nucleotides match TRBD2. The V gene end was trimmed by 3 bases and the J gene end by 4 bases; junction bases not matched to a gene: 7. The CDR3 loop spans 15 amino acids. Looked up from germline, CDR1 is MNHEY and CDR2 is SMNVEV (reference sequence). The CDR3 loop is CASSLGGRSSDTQYF. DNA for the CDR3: TGTGCCAGCAGTTTGGGCGGGAGATCGTCAGATACGCAGTATTTT.

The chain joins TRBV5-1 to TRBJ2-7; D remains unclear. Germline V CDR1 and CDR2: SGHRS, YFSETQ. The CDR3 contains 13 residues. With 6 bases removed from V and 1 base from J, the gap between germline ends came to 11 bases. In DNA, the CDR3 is TGCGCCAGCAAGCACAAGGGATCCTACGAGCAGTACTTC. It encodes CASKHKGSYEQYF.

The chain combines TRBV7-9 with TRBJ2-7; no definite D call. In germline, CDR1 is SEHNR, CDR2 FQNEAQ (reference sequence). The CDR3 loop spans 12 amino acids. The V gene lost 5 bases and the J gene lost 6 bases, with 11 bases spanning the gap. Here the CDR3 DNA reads TGTGCCAGCAGCCCGCCGGCCGGCGAGCAGTACTTC. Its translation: CASSPPAGEQYF.

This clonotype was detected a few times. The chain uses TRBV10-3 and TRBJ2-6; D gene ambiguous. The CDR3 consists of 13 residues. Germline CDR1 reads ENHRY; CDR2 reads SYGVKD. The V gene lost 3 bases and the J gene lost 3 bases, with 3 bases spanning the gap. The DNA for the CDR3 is TGTGCCATCAGTGATGTTGGGGCCAACGTCCTGACTTTC. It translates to CAISDVGANVLTF.

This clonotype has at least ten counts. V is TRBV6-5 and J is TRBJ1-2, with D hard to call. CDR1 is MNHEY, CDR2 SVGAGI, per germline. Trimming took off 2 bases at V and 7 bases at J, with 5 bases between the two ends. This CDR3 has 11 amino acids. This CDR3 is CASSYGVGYTF. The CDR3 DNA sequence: TGTGCCAGCAGTTACGGTGTTGGCTACACCTTC.

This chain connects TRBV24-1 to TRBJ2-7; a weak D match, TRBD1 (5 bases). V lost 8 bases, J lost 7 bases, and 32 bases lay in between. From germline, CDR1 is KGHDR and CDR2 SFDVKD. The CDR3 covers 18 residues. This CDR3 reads CATNPGPDSPPIGGEQYV. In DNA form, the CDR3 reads TGTGCCACCAACCCTGGTCCAGACAGTCCGCCGATTGGTGGGGAGCAGTACGTC.

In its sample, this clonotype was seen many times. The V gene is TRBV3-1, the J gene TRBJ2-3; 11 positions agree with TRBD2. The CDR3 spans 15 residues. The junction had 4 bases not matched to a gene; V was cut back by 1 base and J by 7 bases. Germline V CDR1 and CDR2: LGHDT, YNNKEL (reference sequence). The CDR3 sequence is CASSQGLAGGYTQYF. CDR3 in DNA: TGTGCCAGCAGCCAAGGATTAGCGGGAGGGTATACGCAGTATTTT.

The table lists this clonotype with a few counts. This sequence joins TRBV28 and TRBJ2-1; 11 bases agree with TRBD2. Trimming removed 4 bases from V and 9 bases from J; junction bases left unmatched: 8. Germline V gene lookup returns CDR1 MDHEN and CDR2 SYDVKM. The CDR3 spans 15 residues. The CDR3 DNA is TGTGCCAGCAGTTCCCCAACTAGCGGGAGAGGTGAGCAGTTCTTC. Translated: CASSSPTSGRGEQFF.

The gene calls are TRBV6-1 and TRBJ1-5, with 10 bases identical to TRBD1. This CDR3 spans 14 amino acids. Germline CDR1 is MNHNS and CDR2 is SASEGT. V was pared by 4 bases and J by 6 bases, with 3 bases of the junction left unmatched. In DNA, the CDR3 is TGTGCCAGCAGTGGGGGACAGGGGAGTCAGCCCCAGCATTTT. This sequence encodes CASSGGQGSQPQHF.

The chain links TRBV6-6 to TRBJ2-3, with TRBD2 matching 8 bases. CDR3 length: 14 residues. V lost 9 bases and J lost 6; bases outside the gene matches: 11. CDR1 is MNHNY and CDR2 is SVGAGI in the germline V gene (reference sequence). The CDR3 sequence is CASLGGGRGDTQYF. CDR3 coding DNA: TGTGCCAGTCTAGGCGGGGGGAGAGGGGATACGCAGTATTTT.

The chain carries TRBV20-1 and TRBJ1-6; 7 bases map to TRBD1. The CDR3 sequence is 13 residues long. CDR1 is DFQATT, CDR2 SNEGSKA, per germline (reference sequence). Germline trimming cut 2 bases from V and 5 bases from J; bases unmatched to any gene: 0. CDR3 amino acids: CSARRGHNSPLHF. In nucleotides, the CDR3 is TGCAGTGCTAGAAGGGGGCATAATTCACCCCTCCACTTT.